The present T cell receptor beta chain was sequenced within a study of a mutant IDH1 vaccine in newly diagnosed glioma. At the level of the study: Previous treatment comprised radiotherapy, temozolomide, or both, mostly both.

The time point denotes: baseline, week 1 (first vaccination visit). The treatment was: pre-vaccination baseline after standard-of-care therapy. As to this clone: Its antigen is still unknown.

Study-level findings and limits: Of all patients, around 94% showed vaccine-induced immune responses.

V shed 5 bases, J shed 4 bases, and the junction held 9 bases outside the gene matches. Germline values: CDR1 SGHDT, CDR2 YYEEEE. This CDR3 has 16 residues. TCRdb keeps only in-frame clones here, not all; method: immunoSEQ multiplex PCR. The sample carries around 100,000 clones, over 75% recorded once. This receptor was identified in a man aged 35 to 55 with glioma. Some clones in this sample may be carry-over from other donors' samples. The sequencing here drew on PBMCs, taken from a glioma patient treated with radiotherapy, temozolomide or both. The V call is TRBV5-6, the J call TRBJ1-2; TRBD1 agrees at 12 bases. In DNA, the CDR3 is TGTGCCAGCAGATCCCCGGGACAGGGGGCGAGCTATGGCTACACCTTC. It translates to CASRSPGQGASYGYTF. Supplemented by reference TRBV5-6 and TRBJ1-2, the full variable domain reads DAGVTQSPTHLIKTRGQQVTLRCSPKSGHDTVSWYQQALGQGPQFIFQYYEEEERQRGNFPDRFSGHQFPNYSSELNVNALLLGDSALYLCASRSPGQGASYGYTFGSGTRLTVV.